The present T cell receptor (beta chain) was sequenced within a study of identical twins. Overall study findings and caveats: Memory repertoires showed no such pattern, whereas abundant cord blood beta clonotypes carried fewer insertions. Invariant MAIT and iNKT cells could partly confound zero-insertion analyses. The authors drew conclusions from cross-sectional statistical analysis rather than following the same donors.

Carrying unique molecular identifiers, the cDNA also gained a universal primer site through template switching. MiXCR was run by TCRdb on the 5' RACE reads, yielding one entry per CDR3 protein. The table includes around 1.7 million distinct CDR3 sequences, roughly a third detected once. Note on this clonotype: Its antigen is unidentified.

The sequenced sample was cord blood. The origin of this receptor is a newborn girl in good health.

In nucleotides, the CDR3 is TGCGCCAGCAGCCCCACCCCGGACAGGGGGAAAAACATTCAGTACTTC. It is translated as CASSPTPDRGKNIQYF. The chain is built from TRBV4-1 and TRBJ2-4; TRBD1 matches 10 bases. V trimming: 4 bases; J trimming: 4 bases; junction bases outside the gene matches: 7. The length of the CDR3 is 16 residues. CDR1 MGHRA and CDR2 YSYEKL come from the germline V gene.